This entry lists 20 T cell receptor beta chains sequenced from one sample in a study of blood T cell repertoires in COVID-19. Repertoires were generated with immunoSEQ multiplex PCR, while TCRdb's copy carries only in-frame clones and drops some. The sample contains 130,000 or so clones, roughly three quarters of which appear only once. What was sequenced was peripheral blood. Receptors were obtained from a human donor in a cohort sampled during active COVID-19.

The CDR3 reads CASSLQGYQETQYF. In DNA form, the CDR3 reads TGTGCCAGCAGTTTACAGGGGTACCAAGAGACCCAGTACTTC. This rearrangement joins TRBV6-5 to TRBJ2-5, with 7 bases lining up with TRBD1. V lost 4 bases and J lost 0; bases outside the gene matches: 2. The CDR3 has 14 residues. Germline values: CDR1 MNHEY, CDR2 SVGAGI.

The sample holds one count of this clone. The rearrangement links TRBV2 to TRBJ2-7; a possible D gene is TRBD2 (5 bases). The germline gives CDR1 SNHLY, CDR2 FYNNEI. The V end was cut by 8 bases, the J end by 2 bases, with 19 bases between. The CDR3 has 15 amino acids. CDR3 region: CASQLRVKRAYEQYF. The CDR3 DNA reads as TGTGCCAGCCAGTTGAGGGTGAAGAGGGCCTACGAGCAGTACTTC. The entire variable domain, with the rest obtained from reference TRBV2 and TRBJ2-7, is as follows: EPEVTQTPSHQVTQMGQEVILRCVPISNHLYFYWYRQILGQKVEFLVSFYNNEISEKSEIFDDQFSVERPDGSNFTLKIRSTKLEDSAMYFCASQLRVKRAYEQYFGPGTRLTVT.

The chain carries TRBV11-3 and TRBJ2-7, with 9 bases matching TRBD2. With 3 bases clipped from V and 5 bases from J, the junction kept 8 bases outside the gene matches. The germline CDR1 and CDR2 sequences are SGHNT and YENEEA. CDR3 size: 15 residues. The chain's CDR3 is CASSLGVAGAHEQYF. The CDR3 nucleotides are TGTGCCAGCAGCTTGGGGGTAGCGGGAGCCCACGAGCAGTACTTC.

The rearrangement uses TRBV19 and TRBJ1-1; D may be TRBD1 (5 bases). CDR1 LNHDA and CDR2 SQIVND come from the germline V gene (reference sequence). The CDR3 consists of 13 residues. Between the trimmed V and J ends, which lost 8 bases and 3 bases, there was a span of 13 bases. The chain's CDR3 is CASRGNLYTEAFF. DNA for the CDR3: TGTGCCAGTCGGGGGAATTTATACACTGAAGCTTTCTTT.

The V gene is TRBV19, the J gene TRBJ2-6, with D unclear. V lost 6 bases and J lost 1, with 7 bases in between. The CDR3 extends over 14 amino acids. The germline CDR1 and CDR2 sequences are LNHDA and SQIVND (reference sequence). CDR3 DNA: TGTGCCAGTAGCTTAAAATCTGGGGCCAACGTCCTGACTTTC. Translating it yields CASSLKSGANVLTF.

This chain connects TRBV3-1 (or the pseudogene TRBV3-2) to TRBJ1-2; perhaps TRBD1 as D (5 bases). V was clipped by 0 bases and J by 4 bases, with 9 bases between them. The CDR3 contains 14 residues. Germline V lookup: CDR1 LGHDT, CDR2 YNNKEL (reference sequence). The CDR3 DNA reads TGTGCCAGCAGCCAAGATTCGGGACTCTATGGCTACACCTTC. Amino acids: CASSQDSGLYGYTF.

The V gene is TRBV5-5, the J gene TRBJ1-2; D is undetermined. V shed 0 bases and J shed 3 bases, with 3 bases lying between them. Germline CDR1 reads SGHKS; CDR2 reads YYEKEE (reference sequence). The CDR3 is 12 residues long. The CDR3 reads CASSLADYGYTF. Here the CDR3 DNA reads TGTGCCAGCAGCTTGGCGGACTATGGCTACACCTTC.

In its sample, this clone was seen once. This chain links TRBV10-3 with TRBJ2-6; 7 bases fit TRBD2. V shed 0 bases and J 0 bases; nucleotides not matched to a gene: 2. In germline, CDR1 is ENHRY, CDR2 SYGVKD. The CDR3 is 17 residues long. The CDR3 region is CAISESGEGSGANVLTF. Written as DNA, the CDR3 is TGTGCCATCAGTGAGTCAGGGGAGGGCTCTGGGGCCAACGTCCTGACTTTC.

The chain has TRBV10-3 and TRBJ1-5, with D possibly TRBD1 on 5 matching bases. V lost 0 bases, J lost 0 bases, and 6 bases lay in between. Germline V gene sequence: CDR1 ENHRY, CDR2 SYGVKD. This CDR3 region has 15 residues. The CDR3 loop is CAISESRDSNQPQHF. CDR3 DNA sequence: TGTGCCATCAGTGAGTCCAGGGATAGCAATCAGCCCCAGCATTTT.

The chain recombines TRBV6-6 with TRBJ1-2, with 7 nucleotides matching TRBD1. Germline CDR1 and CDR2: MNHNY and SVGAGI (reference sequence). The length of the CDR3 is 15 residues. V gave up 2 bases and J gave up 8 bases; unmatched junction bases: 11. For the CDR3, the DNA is TGTGCCAGCAGTTACGATGACAGGGCCCATAAGGGCTACACCTTC. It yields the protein CASSYDDRAHKGYTF.

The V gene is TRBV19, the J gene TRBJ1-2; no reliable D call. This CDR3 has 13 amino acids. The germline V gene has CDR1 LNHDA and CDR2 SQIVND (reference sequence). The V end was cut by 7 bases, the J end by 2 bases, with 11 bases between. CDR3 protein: CASTKAENYGYTF. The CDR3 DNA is TGTGCCAGTACCAAGGCGGAAAACTATGGCTACACCTTC.

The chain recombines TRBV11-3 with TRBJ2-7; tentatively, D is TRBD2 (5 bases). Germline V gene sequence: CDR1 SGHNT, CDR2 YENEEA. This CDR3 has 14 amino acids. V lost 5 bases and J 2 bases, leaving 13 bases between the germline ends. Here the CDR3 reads CASSPRTGTYEQYF. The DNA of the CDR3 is TGTGCCAGCAGCCCGCGGACGGGAACCTACGAGCAGTACTTC.

The CDR3, as DNA: TGTGCCAGCAGCCTCGGGACAGGGGTCTACGAGCAGTACTTC. Its translation: CASSLGTGVYEQYF. The J gene is TRBJ2-7, the V gene TRBV6-5; TRBD1 agrees at 10 bases. This CDR3 has 14 amino acids. Germline CDR1 is MNHEY and CDR2 is SVGAGI. J lost 3 bases, V lost 6 bases, and 5 bases had no gene match.

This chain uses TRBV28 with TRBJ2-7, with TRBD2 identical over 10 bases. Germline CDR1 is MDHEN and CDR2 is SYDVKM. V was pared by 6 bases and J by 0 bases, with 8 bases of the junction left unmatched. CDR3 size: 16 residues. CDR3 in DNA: TGTGCCAGCAGACCGACTAGCGGGCTGCACTCCTACGAGCAGTACTTC. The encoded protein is CASRPTSGLHSYEQYF.

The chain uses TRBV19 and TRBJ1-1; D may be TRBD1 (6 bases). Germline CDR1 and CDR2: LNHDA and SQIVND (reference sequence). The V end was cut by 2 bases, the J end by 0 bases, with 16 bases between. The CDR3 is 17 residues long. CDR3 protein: CASSIPRKGGMNTEAFF. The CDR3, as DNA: TGTGCCAGTAGTATACCCAGGAAGGGGGGGATGAACACTGAAGCTTTCTTT.

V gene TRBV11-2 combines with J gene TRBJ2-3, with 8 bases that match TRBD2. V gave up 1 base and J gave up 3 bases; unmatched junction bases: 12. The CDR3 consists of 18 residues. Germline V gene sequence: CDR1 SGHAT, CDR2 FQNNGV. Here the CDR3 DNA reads TGTGCCAGCAGCTTAGGATTACTTGGACTAGCAAAGACAGATACGCAGTATTTT. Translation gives CASSLGLLGLAKTDTQYF.

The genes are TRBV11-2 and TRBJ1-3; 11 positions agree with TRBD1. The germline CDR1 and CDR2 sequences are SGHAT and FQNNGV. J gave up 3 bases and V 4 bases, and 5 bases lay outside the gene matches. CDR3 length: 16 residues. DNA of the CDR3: TGTGCCAGCAGCTCCGAGGACAGGGGGCTTGGAAACACCATATATTTT. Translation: CASSSEDRGLGNTIYF. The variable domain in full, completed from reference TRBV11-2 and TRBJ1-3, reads EAGVAQSPRYKIIEKRQSVAFWCNPISGHATLYWYQQILGQGPKLLIQFQNNGVVDDSQLPKDRFSAERLKGVDSTLKIQPAKLEDSAVYLCASSSEDRGLGNTIYFGEGSWLTVV.

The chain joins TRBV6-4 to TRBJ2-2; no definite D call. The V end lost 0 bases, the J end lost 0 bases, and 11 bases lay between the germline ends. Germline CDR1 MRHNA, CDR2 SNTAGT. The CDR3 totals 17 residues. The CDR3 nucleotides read TGTGCCAGCAGTGACTCGATGCTAGGCTCGAACACCGGGGAGCTGTTTTTT. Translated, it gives CASSDSMLGSNTGELFF.

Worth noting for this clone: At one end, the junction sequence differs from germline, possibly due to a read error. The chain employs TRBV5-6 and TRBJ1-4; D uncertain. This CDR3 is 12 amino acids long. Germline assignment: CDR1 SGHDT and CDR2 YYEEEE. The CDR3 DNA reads TGTGCCAGCAGCTGGGGAGGCCGCCGGCCGATTTTT. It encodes CASSWGGRRPIF. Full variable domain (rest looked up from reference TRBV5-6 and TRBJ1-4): DAGVTQSPTHLIKTRGQQVTLRCSPKSGHDTVSWYQQALGQGPQFIFQYYEEEERQRGNFPDRFSGHQFPNYSSELNVNALLLGDSALYLCASSWGGRRPIFGSGTQLSVL.

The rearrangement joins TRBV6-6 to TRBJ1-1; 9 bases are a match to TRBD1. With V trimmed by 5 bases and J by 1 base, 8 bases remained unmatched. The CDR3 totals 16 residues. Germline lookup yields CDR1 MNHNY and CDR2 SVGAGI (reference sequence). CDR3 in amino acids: CASSINRGLANTEAFF. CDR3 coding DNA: TGTGCCAGCAGTATTAACAGGGGGCTTGCGAACACTGAAGCTTTCTTT.